The entry that follows covers one TCR beta chain sequence. Its antigen specificity is not known. Base-call qualities are not available, and no considerably larger clone is one nucleotide away. Libraries were made using 5' RACE. Sequencing was performed on an Illumina HiSeq 2500. A second PCR of 7 to 11 cycles was performed with a sample-barcoded 5' primer and a J-beta primer mix. A template-switch 5' adaptor carrying 12 random nucleotides introduced a unique molecular identifier onto each TCR beta cDNA molecule. Each sample yielded at least 3 million CDR3-containing paired-end reads. First-strand cDNA synthesis was performed from all RNA using the Mint cDNA synthesis kit, with priming by a TRBC-specific oligonucleotide. Following uracil-DNA glycosylase treatment, a first 18-cycle PCR with universal primers M1SS and BC2_uni_R was performed on all cDNA. Concerning the study's data processing: Normalization of each sample was performed by random selection of 1 million high-quality reads, each carrying a distinct molecular identifier. Instead of being binned into consensus sequences, reads with shared molecular identifiers were discarded. MiTCR, set to a Q25 quality threshold and the strictest error-elimination algorithm, was used for CDR3 identification, clonotype clustering and error correction. A nonparametric unseen species model using Euler transformation provided a lower-bound estimate of total TCR beta diversity. The public reads were quality trimmed at Q25 with fastp and then assembled into clones with MiXCR by TCRdb, keeping productive beta chains. Duplicate CDR3 protein sequences are folded into a single record with the most common DNA and genes. The V and J calls, along with clone size, are taken from TCRdb and not from the paper's own processing. The sample table lists some 900,000 distinct CDR3 sequences, roughly 48% of them with a count of one. The ten top clones hold roughly 13% of the sample.

V has 0 bases trimmed and J has 2 bases trimmed; junction bases matching no gene number 1. CDR1 and CDR2 are read off the germline V gene as ENHRY and SYGVKD. The CDR3 starts with the cysteine, ends with the phenylalanine, and has 16 residues. The sequence is cut down to CDR3 DNA, 48 bases in frame from base 1. This entry is derived from a study of blood T cells in healthy people across ages (dated by TCRdb to 2013 to 2016). Regarding the study in general: In model experiments, template switching captured about one uniquely barcoded TCR beta cDNA molecule for every two T cells. To track age-related changes in TCR beta repertoire diversity, the study relied on deep sequencing normalized with unique cDNA molecular identifiers. The donors were divided into four age groups: young (average about 16 years), middle-aged (about 41), aged (about 56) and long-lived (around 80). Donors of different ages were randomly distributed across sequencing lanes to avoid experimental bias. For two donors (one aged 18 to 29 and one aged 80 or older), the study analyzed two additional independent replicas of 1 million unique cDNA reads from the same blood draw. What the study reported, not specific to this receptor: Estimates of total diversity based on one million sequenced T cells were considered lower bounds and underestimates. There was a strong correlation between observed TCR beta diversity and the percentage of naive T cells measured by flow cytometry. The long-lived group showed more naive CD4+ T cells, fewer expanded clones and increased TCR diversity than the aged group, suggesting age selection. Since profiling was done on bulk unsorted PBMCs, naive and antigen-experienced compartments could not be conclusively compared. As age increased, observed TCR beta diversity per million T cells dropped in a roughly linear way, and a significant reduction was already evident by age about 36. Because the CMV infection status of the donors was unknown, age-related changes in expanded clonotypes may potentially have been confounded.

Systemically healthy Caucasian individuals from Russia, approximately 39 in total and aged about 6 to 100 years, were included as donors. Around 10 milliliters of peripheral blood were collected from each donor into EDTA-treated Vacutainer tubes. Ficoll-Paque density-gradient centrifugation was used to isolate PBMCs, with at least 7 million per sample. Trizol reagent was used to extract total RNA from the PBMCs, yielding at least 5.5 micrograms per sample. For every donor, an aliquot of PBMCs went through flow cytometry to measure the percentages of naive CD45RAhigh/CD27high T cells. The TCR was taken from a young man in good health. The sequenced material came from blood. This chain is built from TRBV10-3 and TRBJ2-3, with 11 bases matching TRBD2. Here the CDR3 is given as CAISESTSGDTDTQYF. The sequence in DNA is TGTGCCATCAGTGAGTCGACTAGCGGGGACACAGATACGCAGTATTTT.